A single sample gave rise to the 15 T cell receptor beta chains below, sequenced in a study of regulatory and conventional T cells in RAG deficiency (dated by TCRdb to about 2017). The method was the immunoSEQ multiplex PCR assay. TCRdb mirrors the immuneACCESS table, restricted to in-frame sequences. Some clones are absent from its copies; in checked studies, under half trace to an unresolved V gene, and the reason for the others is unknown. In all, the sample holds 5,500 to 9,000 clones, and 90% to 95% of those were seen once. Less than 1.5% of the sample lies in the top ten. Regulatory T cells were purified from blood as CD4+CD25-high CD127-low cells before genomic DNA extraction. The sample was also linked to a second study, of regulatory T cells. As described in the second report: For the multiplex PCR, 52 forward TRBV primers and 13 reverse TRBJ primers were used, and amplification bias was corrected with both assay-based and computational methods.

The specimen was CD127- CD25+ CD4+ Tregs sorted from blood. These receptors were collected from a human donor in good health.

V and J are TRBV7-9 and TRBJ2-7; possible D gene TRBD2, 7 bases. Between the trimmed V and J ends, which lost 5 bases and 5 bases, there was a span of 19 bases. Germline V gene sequence: CDR1 SEHNR, CDR2 FQNEAQ (reference sequence). The CDR3 is made up of 15 amino acids. This chain's CDR3 is CASSPIRGAHNEQYF. DNA of the CDR3: TGTGCCAGCAGCCCCATTCGGGGGGCGCATAACGAGCAGTACTTC.

V gene TRBV5-1 combines with J gene TRBJ1-2; D not resolved. The V and J ends lost 4 bases and 4 bases respectively, with 11 bases between them. The CDR3 has 13 residues. CDR1 SGHRS and CDR2 YFSETQ come from the germline V gene. The DNA for the CDR3 is TGCGCCAGCAGCCCCGACACCGGCTATGGCTACACCTTC. Amino acids: CASSPDTGYGYTF.

The chain recombines TRBV6-5 with TRBJ2-7; the match to TRBD2 covers 10 bases. There are 15 residues in the CDR3. Trimming at V came to 2 bases and at J to 3 bases, leaving 4 bases not matched to a gene. Looked up from germline, CDR1 is MNHEY and CDR2 is SVGAGI. The CDR3: CASSYVAGGVYEQYF. DNA of the CDR3: TGTGCCAGCAGTTACGTAGCGGGGGGAGTCTACGAGCAGTACTTC.

This clone occurred a few times. The rearrangement uses TRBV7-2 and TRBJ2-3; no clear D gene. Germline CDR1 is SGHTA and CDR2 is FQGNSA. The length of the CDR3 is 15 residues. The V end lost 1 base, the J end lost 0 bases, and 8 bases lay between the germline ends. The CDR3 DNA follows: TGTGCCAGCAGCTTAGATTACTTGAGCACAGATACGCAGTATTTT. It encodes CASSLDYLSTDTQYF.

The chain uses TRBV19 and TRBJ2-3; D unclear. Germline assignment: CDR1 LNHDA and CDR2 SQIVND (reference sequence). The CDR3 has 14 amino acids. The V and J ends lost 3 bases and 2 bases respectively, with 9 bases between them. CDR3 DNA: TGTGCCAGTAGTATCTTCCCCCTCACAGATACGCAGTATTTT. Translating it yields CASSIFPLTDTQYF.

The gene calls are TRBV7-7 and TRBJ2-5; D unresolved. Per the germline V gene, CDR1 is SSHAT and CDR2 is FNYEAQ (reference sequence). V shed 5 bases and J shed 2 bases, with 9 bases lying between them. CDR3 size: 13 residues. CDR3 sequence reads: CASSMGLQETQYF. The CDR3 region has the DNA TGTGCCAGCAGCATGGGCCTTCAAGAGACCCAGTACTTC.

This clone has just one count. J is TRBJ2-1 and V is TRBV9, with 16 bases lining up with TRBD2. CDR3 length: 15 amino acids. From germline, CDR1 is SGDLS and CDR2 YYNGEE. After removal of 3 bases from V and 11 bases from J, the junction contained 5 bases not matched to a gene. The CDR3 sequence: CASSALGLAGGQQFF. CDR3 DNA sequence: TGTGCCAGCAGCGCTCTGGGACTAGCGGGGGGGCAGCAGTTCTTC.

The chain is built from TRBV4-2 and TRBJ1-1; D uncertain. V lost 4 bases, J lost 6 bases, and 18 bases lay in between. From germline, CDR1 is LGHNA and CDR2 YNFKEQ. This CDR3 contains 15 residues. This CDR3 is CASSRGEMGFPEAFF. The CDR3, as DNA: TGTGCCAGCAGCCGTGGGGAGATGGGTTTCCCTGAAGCTTTCTTT.

In this sample, this clone turned up a few times. DNA for the CDR3: TGTGCCTGGAGTGCCCCAGGGGGAAATCAGCCCCAGCATTTT. Translation: CAWSAPGGNQPQHF. V is TRBV30 and J is TRBJ1-5, with TRBD1 identical over 7 bases. The CDR3 sequence is 14 residues long. With V trimmed by 1 base and J by 4 bases, 4 bases remained unmatched. Germline V gives CDR1 GTSNPN, CDR2 SVGIG (reference sequence).

The chain links TRBV10-2 to TRBJ1-2; D gene uncertain. The germline V gene encodes CDR1 WSHSY and CDR2 SAAADI. CDR3 length: 14 residues. V gave up 2 bases and J gave up 1 base, with 8 bases separating them. The CDR3 here is CASSETAINYGYTF. Written as DNA, the CDR3 is TGCGCCAGCAGTGAGACAGCAATTAACTATGGCTACACCTTC.

The rearrangement links TRBV6-1 to TRBJ1-5; D might be TRBD1 (6 bases). The CDR3 runs 15 residues. Germline V gives CDR1 MNHNS, CDR2 SASEGT. Trimming removed 6 bases at V and 7 bases at J, with 19 bases between. The CDR3 loop reads CASRSRGATRQPQHF. CDR3 sequence (DNA): TGTGCCAGCAGGTCCAGGGGCGCGACGAGGCAGCCCCAGCATTTT.

Notes on this clone: Other DNA variants within this sample encode the same CDR3. This chain uses TRBV7-2 with TRBJ2-1, with TRBD2 matching 14 bases. V lost 3 bases and J lost 10; bases outside the gene matches: 11. Germline V lookup: CDR1 SGHTA, CDR2 FQGNSA. The CDR3 runs to 17 residues. CDR3 region: CASSLTRLAGGFNEQFF. The CDR3, as DNA: TGTGCCAGCAGCTTGACACGACTAGCGGGGGGGTTCAACGAGCAGTTCTTC.

This clone was found once. The chain has TRBV30 and TRBJ2-4, with a weak D call TRBD2 (5 bases). V lost 1 base, J lost 4 bases, and 14 bases lay in between. This CDR3 is 15 amino acids long. Germline V gives CDR1 GTSNPN, CDR2 SVGIG (reference sequence). The CDR3 DNA is TGTGCCTGGAGTGACCCTGGAGCGGATAAAAACATTCAGTACTTC. Protein sequence: CAWSDPGADKNIQYF.

The chain couples TRBV13 to TRBJ1-2, with 8 bases fitting TRBD1. This CDR3 contains 15 residues. The V gene end was trimmed by 2 bases and the J gene end by 4 bases; junction bases not matched to a gene: 6. Looked up from germline, CDR1 is PRHDT and CDR2 is FYEKMQ (reference sequence). The CDR3 DNA sequence: TGTGCCAGCAGCTTACCAGGGGGCCGGATCTATGGCTACACCTTC. Encoded protein: CASSLPGGRIYGYTF.

CDR3 DNA sequence: TGTGCCAGCAGCTTAGGGGACAGGGGTCCTAGTAATGAAAAACTGTTTTTT. Translation gives CASSLGDRGPSNEKLFF. The chain is built from TRBV7-9 and TRBJ1-4; 10 nucleotides agree with TRBD1. CDR1 is SEHNR, CDR2 FQNEAQ, per germline (reference sequence). The CDR3 loop spans 17 amino acids. The V and J ends lost 1 base and 4 bases, in that order; junction bases with no gene match: 6.